This T cell receptor beta chain was observed in a study of CD8 T cells in Susac syndrome. An amount of RNA that ranged from 0.5 to 1 ug was reverse transcribed with random hexamers. Amplification of TCR beta CDR3 spanned 54 Vbeta and 13 Jbeta via immunoSEQ multiplex PCR. One entry per CDR3 protein results from TCRdb running MiXCR on the immunoSEQ multiplex PCR reads. The repertoire consists of 95,000 to 150,000 distinct CDR3 sequences, with over 90% occurring once and the leading ten covering less than 0.15%. This CDR3 is built from 16 residues. The V gene end was trimmed by 1 base and the J gene end by 6 bases; junction bases not matched to a gene: 7. CDR1 MGHRA and CDR2 YSYEKL come from the germline V gene.

The clonotype comes from a human donor with Susac syndrome. The V call is TRBV4-1, the J call TRBJ2-7; 12 positions agree with TRBD2. The sequenced material came from CD4+ T cells from PBMCs. DNA of the CDR3: TGCGCCAGCAGCCAAGGCCGACTAGCGGGAGTTTCCGAGCAGTACTTC. Protein: CASSQGRLAGVSEQYF.